One sample yielded the 23 T cell receptor beta chains listed below, sequenced in a study of OX40 agonist ivuxolimab in advanced cancers. Libraries were prepared by immunoSEQ multiplex PCR; TCRdb keeps only in-frame clonotypes and omits some of them. In the table there are some 150,000 clones, 85% to 95% of which are singletons. The sequencing here drew on CD4+ or CD8+ T cells sorted from blood, taken in a trial of the OX40 agonist ivuxolimab. The receptor set was obtained from an adult with an advanced solid tumor such as melanoma, head and neck, liver or kidney cancer.

The rearrangement links TRBV5-6 to TRBJ1-1; the D is unclear. Trimming left V 1 base short and J 2 bases short, with 15 bases between. In germline, CDR1 is SGHDT, CDR2 YYEEEE. The CDR3 consists of 16 residues. The CDR3 sequence is CASSLNGVPLNTEAFF. The DNA for the CDR3 is TGTGCCAGCAGCTTGAACGGGGTACCCCTAAACACTGAAGCTTTCTTT.

This chain connects TRBV6-5 to TRBJ1-5, with 7 bases fitting TRBD1. There are 12 residues in the CDR3. V shed 6 bases and J 7 bases; nucleotides not matched to a gene: 3. CDR1 and CDR2 from the germline V gene are MNHEY and SVGAGI. This CDR3 reads CASRQGIQPQHF. The CDR3 DNA reads as TGTGCCAGCAGACAGGGGATCCAGCCCCAGCATTTT.

This chain links TRBV11-2 with TRBJ1-1; D possibly corresponds to TRBD1 (6 bases). V was cut by 11 bases and J by 2 bases, with 21 bases left in between. Germline lookup yields CDR1 SGHAT and CDR2 FQNNGV. CDR3 length equals 15 residues. CDR3 nucleotide sequence: TGTGCCGTCTGGGGGCAGGGGAAGGGAAACACTGAAGCTTTCTTT. This gives the protein CAVWGQGKGNTEAFF.

This chain connects TRBV7-2 to TRBJ2-7; D unresolved. This CDR3 has 15 residues. Germline V gene lookup returns CDR1 SGHTA and CDR2 FQGNSA. Between the trimmed V and J ends, which lost 0 bases and 2 bases, there was a span of 11 bases. This CDR3 is CASSLAPTYAYEQYF. CDR3 coding DNA: TGTGCCAGCAGCTTAGCCCCGACGTACGCCTACGAGCAGTACTTC. Supplemented by reference TRBV7-2 and TRBJ2-7, the full variable domain reads GAGVSQSPSNKVTEKGKDVELRCDPISGHTALYWYRQSLGQGLEFLIYFQGNSAPDKSGLPSDRFSAERTGGSVSTLTIQRTQQEDSAVYLCASSLAPTYAYEQYFGPGTRLTVT.

This clone was observed a handful of times. The chain recombines TRBV7-3 with TRBJ1-1; tentatively, D is TRBD1 (5 bases). This CDR3 spans 13 amino acids. V lost 6 bases to trimming and J lost 1 base, with 9 bases between them. CDR1 and CDR2 (germline): SGHTA, FQGTGA. CDR3 residues: CASRQDPNTEAFF. In DNA, the CDR3 is TGTGCCAGCAGACAGGATCCGAACACTGAAGCTTTCTTT.

The V gene is TRBV5-1, the J gene TRBJ2-7; no clear D. Trimming took off 1 base at V and 3 bases at J, with 8 bases between the two ends. The CDR3 sequence is 13 residues long. Germline CDR1 is SGHRS and CDR2 is YFSETQ. CDR3 amino acids: CASSLTTNYEQYF. The CDR3 coding sequence is TGCGCCAGCAGCTTGACTACTAACTACGAGCAGTACTTC.

The chain recombines TRBV12-5 with TRBJ2-2; 8 bases align to TRBD2. J gave up 7 bases and V 6 bases, and 4 bases lay outside the gene matches. The CDR3 runs to 13 residues. CDR1 is LGHNT, CDR2 FRNRAP, per germline. CDR3 in DNA: TGTGCTAGTGGAATAGCGGGGAGCGGGGAGCTGTTTTTT. Protein: CASGIAGSGELFF.

The chain couples TRBV28 to TRBJ1-5; D perhaps matches TRBD1 (6 bases). The V end was cut by 6 bases, the J end by 7 bases, with 16 bases between. The CDR3 is 14 amino acids. In germline, CDR1 is MDHEN, CDR2 SYDVKM. DNA for the CDR3: TGTGCCAGCAGCCCGGGGGCAGGGCTCCAGCCCCAGCATTTT. It specifies CASSPGAGLQPQHF.

The V gene is TRBV21-1, the J gene TRBJ1-2. TRBV21-1 is marked as a pseudogene. The CDR3 spans 17 residues. This CDR3 reads CASSTISATSELYGYTF. The CDR3 DNA is TGTGCCAGCAGCACCATTTCCGCAACATCAGAGCTCTATGGCTACACCTTC.

This chain joins TRBV7-7 and TRBJ2-1; 8 bases align to TRBD2. Per germline, CDR1 SSHAT and CDR2 FNYEAQ (reference sequence). CDR3 length equals 15 residues. Trimming cost V 5 bases and J 1 base; bases outside gene matches: 4. The CDR3: CASSRPSGSYNEQFF. The CDR3 DNA is TGTGCCAGCAGCCGGCCTAGCGGGTCCTACAATGAGCAGTTCTTC.

This clone was recorded once. This chain joins TRBV9 and TRBJ2-5; 7 nucleotides match TRBD1. The CDR3 extends over 17 amino acids. Germline V gene lookup returns CDR1 SGDLS and CDR2 YYNGEE. V lost 0 bases to trimming and J lost 1 base; unmatched junction nucleotides: 9. The CDR3 protein is CASSVDPGQWLQETQYF. For the CDR3, the DNA is TGTGCCAGCAGCGTAGACCCGGGACAGTGGCTCCAAGAGACCCAGTACTTC.

The chain links TRBV2 to TRBJ2-7; 9 nucleotides align to TRBD1. This CDR3 spans 16 amino acids. V dropped 8 bases and J dropped 6; count of bases not matched to a gene: 17. Germline V gene data show CDR1 as SNHLY and CDR2 as FYNNEI. CDR3 in DNA: TGTGCCAGCTCCGGGATGGCGGGACAGGGATTCCGCGAGCAGTACTTC. Amino acid sequence: CASSGMAGQGFREQYF.

CDR3 DNA sequence: TGTGCCAGCAGCTTAAGTCGGGCAGGGCCCACTGAAGCTTTCTTT. Residues: CASSLSRAGPTEAFF. This chain joins TRBV5-4 and TRBJ1-1; possible D gene TRBD1, 5 bases. V was cut by 2 bases and J by 4 bases, with 15 bases left in between. The CDR3 is 15 residues long. In germline, CDR1 is SGHNT, CDR2 YYREEE (reference sequence). Full variable domain (missing parts from reference TRBV5-4 and TRBJ1-1): ETGVTQSPTHLIKTRGQQVTLRCSSQSGHNTVSWYQQALGQGPQFIFQYYREEENGRGNFPPRFSGLQFPNYSSELNVNALELDDSALYLCASSLSRAGPTEAFFGQGTRLTVV.

This clone appeared once. This chain uses TRBV28 with TRBJ1-2, with 7 nucleotides matching TRBD1. Trimming removed 11 bases from V and 6 bases from J; junction bases left unmatched: 6. CDR3 length: 11 amino acids. Germline-derived CDR1 and CDR2 are MDHEN and SYDVKM. The chain's CDR3 is CAGSGQHGYTF. The CDR3 nucleotides read TGTGCCGGATCGGGACAGCATGGCTACACCTTC.

This sequence joins TRBV7-9 and TRBJ1-1; weak D call: TRBD1 (6 bases). V was shortened by 3 bases and J by 6 bases, with 11 bases between the two germline ends. Germline CDR1 SEHNR, CDR2 FQNEAQ (reference sequence). The CDR3 contains 13 residues. Here the CDR3 DNA reads TGTGCCAGCAGCTTTACTACAGGGCCTGAAGCTTTCTTT. It codes for CASSFTTGPEAFF.

This rearrangement joins TRBV6-6 to TRBJ1-2, with 7 bases identical to TRBD1. The CDR3 loop spans 14 amino acids. Germline-derived CDR1 and CDR2 are MNHNY and SVGAGI (reference sequence). V lost 2 bases to trimming and J lost 8 bases; unmatched junction nucleotides: 8. The CDR3 bases are TGTGCCAGCAGTTACCTTGACAGGGTAGACGGCTACACCTTC. Protein sequence: CASSYLDRVDGYTF.

The chain has TRBV5-5 and TRBJ1-1; 7 bases map to TRBD1. The CDR3 is 15 amino acids. V trimming: 6 bases; J trimming: 0 bases; junction bases outside the gene matches: 8. Germline loops: CDR1 SGHKS, CDR2 YYEKEE (reference sequence). The CDR3 loop reads CASTLMGQMNTEAFF. The CDR3, as DNA: TGTGCCAGCACACTTATGGGACAGATGAACACTGAAGCTTTCTTT.

The V gene is TRBV11-2, the J gene TRBJ2-3; 7 nucleotides agree with TRBD2. The germline V gene has CDR1 SGHAT and CDR2 FQNNGV. This CDR3 has 15 residues. After removal of 5 bases from V and 0 bases from J, the junction contained 5 bases not matched to a gene. The CDR3 sequence: CASSPGAGSTDTQYF. CDR3 DNA sequence: TGTGCCAGCAGCCCCGGAGCGGGGAGCACAGATACGCAGTATTTT.

The V and J genes are TRBV5-1 and TRBJ2-3, with a tentative D call TRBD2 (5 bases). The CDR3 totals 14 residues. V was clipped by 4 bases and J by 2 bases, with 11 bases between them. The germline V gene encodes CDR1 SGHRS and CDR2 YFSETQ. CDR3 loop: CASSEGEYTDTQYF. The CDR3 region has the DNA TGCGCCAGCAGCGAGGGAGAATACACAGATACGCAGTATTTT.

The gene calls are TRBV6-5 and TRBJ2-4, with 10 bases aligning to TRBD1. The CDR3 runs to 13 residues. Germline values: CDR1 MNHEY, CDR2 SVGAGI. J gave up 8 bases and V 6 bases, and 4 bases lay outside the gene matches. DNA for the CDR3: TGTGCCAGCAGGCACGGACAGGGGGACATTCAGTACTTC. The encoded protein is CASRHGQGDIQYF.

V and J are TRBV6-4 and TRBJ1-5; no clear D gene. Trimming took 3 bases from V and 9 from J, leaving 12 bases between them. This CDR3 contains 13 residues. Germline V gene lookup returns CDR1 MRHNA and CDR2 SNTAGT. CDR3: CASSEVEGSPQHF. The DNA for the CDR3 is TGTGCCAGCAGTGAGGTCGAAGGGTCGCCCCAGCATTTT.

The chain employs TRBV6-1 and TRBJ2-7, with TRBD1 identical over 9 bases. J was trimmed by 7 bases and V by 6 bases; bases with no gene match: 13. The CDR3 runs to 15 residues. Per germline, CDR1 MNHNS and CDR2 SASEGT. The CDR3 nucleotides read TGTGCCAGCAGCCCGACGGGACAGGGTTTCGGTGAGCAGTACTTC. This gives the protein CASSPTGQGFGEQYF.

The chain carries TRBV5-8 and TRBJ1-5, with TRBD1 identical over 8 bases. This CDR3 has 17 amino acids. After removal of 0 bases from V and 6 bases from J, the junction contained 11 bases not matched to a gene. The germline V gene has CDR1 SGHTS and CDR2 YDEGEE. CDR3 region: CASSLGSGGGVRQPQHF. CDR3 nucleotides: TGTGCCAGCAGCTTGGGGTCAGGGGGCGGGGTACGTCAGCCCCAGCATTTT.